One and the same sample provided the 7 T cell receptor beta chains below, sequenced in a study of response to subunit inactivated influenza vaccine. TCRdb processed the RT-PCR reads anew with MiXCR; each CDR3 protein has one entry. The table shows a few hundred thousand distinct CDR3 sequences, with around 15% occurring only once. The specimen comprised PBMCs from blood, sampled roughly 13 days after vaccination. The receptors derive from a man aged 50-59 years who received an inactivated influenza vaccine.

The chain couples TRBV20-1 to TRBJ2-7; 9 bases are shared with TRBD2. CDR1 DFQATT and CDR2 SNEGSKA come from the germline V gene (reference sequence). There are 13 residues in the CDR3. Trimming at V came to 6 bases and at J to 3 bases, leaving 6 bases not matched to a gene. CDR3 nucleotides: TGCAGTGCCGGACTAGCGAATCTCTACGAGCAGTACTTC. It is translated as CSAGLANLYEQYF.

The rearrangement links TRBV6-2 or TRBV6-3 to TRBJ2-2; maybe TRBD2 (6 bases). Per the germline V gene, CDR1 is MNHEY and CDR2 is SVGEGT. The length of the CDR3 is 15 residues. Trimming stripped 5 bases from V and 9 bases from J, with 19 bases between. The CDR3, as DNA: TGTGCCAGCAGTCCCACTAGCCCCGAAGCCAGGGAGCTGTTTTTT. Its translation: CASSPTSPEARELFF.

This clonotype appeared a few times. This chain connects TRBV5-5 to TRBJ2-1, with 7 nucleotides matching TRBD1. CDR1 is SGHKS, CDR2 YYEKEE, per germline (reference sequence). The CDR3 spans 16 residues. Losses at the gene ends were 5 bases for V and 5 bases for J; bases not matched to a gene: 13. In DNA form, the CDR3 reads TGTGCCAGCAGTTCTTTCTCCGGGACAGTCGACAATGAGCAGTTCTTC. As protein: CASSSFSGTVDNEQFF.

This clonotype was counted at least ten times. V usage is TRBV12-3 or TRBV12-4 and J usage is TRBJ1-2; D unresolved. Trimming took off 1 base at V and 8 bases at J, with 8 bases between the two ends. The length of the CDR3 is 12 residues. CDR3: CASSLGVGGYTF. For the CDR3, the DNA is TGTGCCAGCAGTTTAGGGGTTGGAGGCTACACCTTC.

The chain links TRBV28 to TRBJ1-2; TRBD1 aligns across 8 bases. In germline, CDR1 is MDHEN, CDR2 SYDVKM. The CDR3 consists of 14 residues. V trimming: 3 bases; J trimming: 3 bases; junction bases outside the gene matches: 3. The CDR3 nucleotides are TGTGCCAGCAGTTTCCAGGACAGGGACTATGGCTACACCTTC. Its protein product is CASSFQDRDYGYTF.

V usage is TRBV5-5 and J usage is TRBJ2-1, with 8 bases matching TRBD2. In germline, CDR1 is SGHKS, CDR2 YYEKEE (reference sequence). The CDR3 contains 16 residues. Germline trimming cut 0 bases from V and 7 bases from J; bases unmatched to any gene: 9. The CDR3 region is CASSLVGRALKNEQFF. The CDR3 bases are TGTGCCAGCAGCTTGGTCGGGAGGGCCCTTAAGAATGAGCAGTTCTTC. Together with reference TRBV5-5 and TRBJ2-1, the CDR3 gives the full variable domain: DAGVTQSPTHLIKTRGQQVTLRCSPISGHKSVSWYQQVLGQGPQFIFQYYEKEERGRGNFPDRFSARQFPNYSSELNVNALLLGDSALYLCASSLVGRALKNEQFFGPGTRLTVL.

This chain links TRBV20-1 with TRBJ2-3; D not certain. V dropped 3 bases and J dropped 2 bases, with 21 bases sitting between them. Germline assignment: CDR1 DFQATT and CDR2 SNEGSKA (reference sequence). This CDR3 has 17 amino acids. CDR3 sequence reads: CSASFLMRTLPTDTQYF. The DNA for the CDR3 is TGCAGTGCTAGTTTCTTGATGAGGACCCTTCCCACAGATACGCAGTATTTT.